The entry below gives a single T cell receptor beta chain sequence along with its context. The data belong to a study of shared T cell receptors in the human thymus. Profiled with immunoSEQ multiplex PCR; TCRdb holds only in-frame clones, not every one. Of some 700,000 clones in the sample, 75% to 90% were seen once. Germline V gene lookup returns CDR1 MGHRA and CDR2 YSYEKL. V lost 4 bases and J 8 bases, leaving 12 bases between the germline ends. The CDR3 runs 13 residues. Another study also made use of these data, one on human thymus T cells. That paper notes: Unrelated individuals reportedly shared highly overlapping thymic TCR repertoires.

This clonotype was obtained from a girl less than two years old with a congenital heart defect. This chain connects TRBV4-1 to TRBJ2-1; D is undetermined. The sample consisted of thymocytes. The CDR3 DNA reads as TGCGCCAGCAGCCTCATTCGACTGGATGAGCAGTTCTTC. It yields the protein CASSLIRLDEQFF.